This TCR beta chain was obtained from a study of human T cells and chemical hapten exposure. TCRdb reprocessed the RACE reads with MiXCR, giving one entry per CDR3 protein. The sample has over 60,000 distinct CDR3 sequences, 9% to 12% seen once. Regarding time point: patch test 2, 6 weeks after DPC sensitization. Sample treatment: therapeutic diphenylcyclopropenone sensitization with weekly scalp DPC. This clonotype was recorded at least ten times. Its target is unknown. Findings and limits, study-wide: Large CDR3 similarity clusters arose significantly more often from expanded TCRs than from controls.

The sequence derives from a woman aged 45-65 years with alopecia areata. Some clones in this sample may be carry-over from other donors' samples. The specimen was whole blood, collected in connection with sensitization to the hapten diphenylcyclopropenone (DPC).

The CDR3 region has the DNA TGTGCCAGCAGCGTGGGACAGGGGGCCTTTCAGCCCCAGCATTTT. It encodes CASSVGQGAFQPQHF. The chain links TRBV5-5 to TRBJ1-5; TRBD1 matches 12 bases. There are 15 residues in the CDR3. V dropped 4 bases and J dropped 6; count of bases not matched to a gene: 5. The germline gives CDR1 SGHKS, CDR2 YYEKEE (reference sequence).